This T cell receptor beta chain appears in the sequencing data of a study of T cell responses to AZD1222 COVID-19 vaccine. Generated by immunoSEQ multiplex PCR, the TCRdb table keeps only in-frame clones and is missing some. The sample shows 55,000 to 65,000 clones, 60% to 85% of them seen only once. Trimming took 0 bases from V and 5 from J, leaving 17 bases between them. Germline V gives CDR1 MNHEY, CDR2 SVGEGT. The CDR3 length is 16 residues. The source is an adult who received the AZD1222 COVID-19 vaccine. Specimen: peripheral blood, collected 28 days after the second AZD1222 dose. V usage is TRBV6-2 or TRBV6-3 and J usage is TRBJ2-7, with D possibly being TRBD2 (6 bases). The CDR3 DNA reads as TGTGCCAGCAGTTACTCACGGGAGCATCCCCGCCACGAGCAGTACTTC. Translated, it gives CASSYSREHPRHEQYF.